These 28 T cell receptor beta chains came from one sample sequenced in a study of T-cell reconstitution after alpha-beta-depleted transplantation in children. Unique molecular identifiers were built into the TCRbeta library. TCRdb fed the PCR reads into MiXCR, producing one record per CDR3 protein. This sample has a few hundred thousand distinct CDR3 sequences; around 15% occur once, and the top ten carry 29%. This specimen consisted of PBMCs, mostly from graft donor cells, obtained 360 days after TCRalphabeta/CD19-depleted stem cell transplant. The receptors were gathered from a boy younger than two who had a stem cell transplant for Wiskott-Aldrich syndrome, so the T cells may come from the graft donor.

The chain uses TRBV23-1 and TRBJ1-4; no firm D call. TRBV23-1 is reported as an ORF; its role is uncertain. The V gene lost 5 bases and the J gene lost 3 bases, with 13 bases spanning the gap. CDR3 length equals 15 residues. CDR3 loop: CASSWRPAANEKLFF. DNA of the CDR3: TGCGCCAGCAGTTGGAGGCCCGCGGCTAATGAAAAACTGTTTTTT.

The V gene is TRBV7-9, the J gene TRBJ2-5; 10 positions match TRBD1. Germline V gene sequence: CDR1 SEHNR, CDR2 FQNEAQ (reference sequence). V lost 5 bases to trimming and J lost 7 bases; unmatched junction nucleotides: 13. The CDR3 length is 16 residues. CDR3 in DNA: TGTGCCAGCAGCCTAGACCGGGACAGGGGAAGTTTGACCCAGTACTTC. Translating gives CASSLDRDRGSLTQYF.

This clonotype showed up just a few times. This rearrangement joins TRBV6-5 to TRBJ2-7; perhaps TRBD1 as D (6 bases). From germline, CDR1 is MNHEY and CDR2 SVGAGI. V was clipped by 2 bases and J by 2 bases, with 13 bases between them. This CDR3 comprises 15 residues. CDR3 nucleotide sequence: TGTGCCAGCAGTTACGCCGGACAGCTCACCTACGAGCAGTACTTC. It codes for CASSYAGQLTYEQYF.

The V call is TRBV5-1, the J call TRBJ2-2, with D perhaps matching TRBD2 (5 bases). V was trimmed by 6 bases and J by 4 bases, leaving 16 bases between them. Per the germline V gene, CDR1 is SGHRS and CDR2 is YFSETQ. The CDR3 extends over 15 amino acids. The CDR3: CASTLASRITGELFF. DNA for the CDR3: TGCGCCAGCACCTTAGCGTCGCGGATCACCGGGGAGCTGTTTTTT.

This clonotype has only a few counts. The chain joins TRBV29-1 to TRBJ2-3, with 8 bases lining up with TRBD1. The J segment lost 3 bases and the V segment lost 8 bases, leaving 13 bases of the junction unmatched. The CDR3 has 15 residues. Germline CDR1 reads SQVTM; CDR2 reads ANQGSEA. CDR3 in DNA: TGCAGCTTCGTTGTTACAGGGACAGGAACAGATACGCAGTATTTT. Its protein is CSFVVTGTGTDTQYF.

This clonotype was seen more than once but under ten times. The rearrangement uses TRBV2 and TRBJ2-1; 9 bases line up with TRBD1. The germline V gene has CDR1 SNHLY and CDR2 FYNNEI. The CDR3 sequence is 16 residues long. With 1 base clipped from V and 5 bases from J, the junction kept 6 bases outside the gene matches. CDR3 loop: CASSEGLGQGDNEQFF. CDR3 coding DNA: TGTGCCAGCAGTGAAGGGTTGGGACAGGGCGACAATGAGCAGTTCTTC.

Here the CDR3 reads CASSRLAGGEQYF. CDR3 nucleotide sequence: TGTGCCAGCAGTAGACTAGCGGGAGGTGAGCAGTACTTC. This chain uses TRBV12-3 or TRBV12-4 with TRBJ2-7; 13 positions match TRBD2. The trim removed 5 bases at V and 7 bases at J, leaving 2 bases unmatched. The length of the CDR3 is 13 residues.

The V gene is TRBV13, the J gene TRBJ2-7, with 8 bases that match TRBD1. The CDR3 has 14 amino acids. Germline V lookup: CDR1 PRHDT, CDR2 FYEKMQ (reference sequence). V lost 5 bases, J lost 4 bases, and 7 bases stayed unmatched. DNA of the CDR3: TGTGCCAGCAGCCCCACCCGGACAGGGTACGAGCAGTACTTC. Translated, it gives CASSPTRTGYEQYF.

The chain uses TRBV25-1 and TRBJ1-5, with D unresolved. Germline V lookup: CDR1 MGHDK, CDR2 SYGVNS. Trimming stripped 5 bases from V and 0 bases from J, with 11 bases between. The CDR3 is made up of 15 amino acids. CDR3 nucleotide sequence: TGTGCCAGCAGTTCGGCAGCTTATAGCAATCAGCCCCAGCATTTT. This codes for CASSSAAYSNQPQHF.

The chain uses TRBV10-3 and TRBJ2-1; D may correspond to TRBD1 or TRBD2 (6 bases each). The CDR3 extends over 15 amino acids. The V end lost 3 bases, the J end lost 7 bases, and 16 bases lay between the germline ends. From germline, CDR1 is ENHRY and CDR2 SYGVKD. The CDR3 is CAISERGAQGNEQFF. CDR3 sequence (DNA): TGTGCCATCAGTGAAAGGGGGGCCCAGGGGAATGAGCAGTTCTTC.

This clonotype was picked up a small number of times. The gene calls are TRBV15 and TRBJ1-6, with D possibly matching TRBD1 (5 bases). This CDR3 has 16 amino acids. Between the trimmed V and J ends, which lost 1 base and 4 bases, there was a span of 11 bases. Per the germline V gene, CDR1 is LNHNV and CDR2 is YYDKDF (reference sequence). In DNA, the CDR3 is TGTGCCACCAGCAGAGGCAGGGATAGTTATAATTCACCCCTCCACTTT. It yields the protein CATSRGRDSYNSPLHF. Full variable domain (outside the CDR3, taken from reference TRBV15 and TRBJ1-6): DAMVIQNPRYQVTQFGKPVTLSCSQTLNHNVMYWYQQKSSQAPKLLFHYYDKDFNNEADTPDNFQSRRPNTSFCFLDIRSPGLGDTAMYLCATSRGRDSYNSPLHFGNGTRLTVT.

The sample holds a few counts of this clonotype. The chain links TRBV5-1 to TRBJ2-5, with D possibly being TRBD1 (6 bases). The length of the CDR3 is 16 residues. V lost 1 base and J 2 bases, leaving 15 bases between the germline ends. Per the germline V gene, CDR1 is SGHRS and CDR2 is YFSETQ. Here the CDR3 reads CASSLTQGPYQETQYF. CDR3 nucleotides: TGCGCCAGCAGCTTGACACAGGGCCCGTATCAAGAGACCCAGTACTTC.

The table lists this clonotype with a few counts. This chain connects TRBV12-3 or TRBV12-4 to TRBJ1-5; D not certain. V was shortened by 2 bases and J by 7 bases, with 9 bases between the two germline ends. This CDR3 is built from 13 residues. CDR3 DNA sequence: TGTGCCAGCAGTTTAATCCGCGGACAGCCCCAGCATTTT. It specifies CASSLIRGQPQHF.

Here the CDR3 reads CSASSGTLRNIQYF. The CDR3 DNA is TGCAGTGCTAGCTCCGGGACACTTAGAAACATTCAGTACTTC. This sequence joins TRBV20-1 and TRBJ2-4, with D possibly being TRBD1 (6 bases). The ends were cut back, 3 bases at V and 6 bases at J, with 15 bases in the middle. In germline, CDR1 is DFQATT, CDR2 SNEGSKA (reference sequence). The CDR3 spans 14 residues.

The V gene is TRBV11-2, the J gene TRBJ2-7, with TRBD2 identical over 7 bases. Germline V CDR1 and CDR2: SGHAT, FQNNGV. The V segment lost 1 base and the J segment 2 bases; nucleotides outside the gene matches: 2. There are 14 residues in the CDR3. CDR3 DNA sequence: TGTGCCAGCAGCTTAGGCGGGACTACCTACGAGCAGTACTTC. It encodes CASSLGGTTYEQYF. The complete variable domain, with remaining parts taken from reference TRBV11-2 and TRBJ2-7, reads EAGVAQSPRYKIIEKRQSVAFWCNPISGHATLYWYQQILGQGPKLLIQFQNNGVVDDSQLPKDRFSAERLKGVDSTLKIQPAKLEDSAVYLCASSLGGTTYEQYFGPGTRLTVT.

This clonotype was picked up a small number of times. The chain joins TRBV28 to TRBJ1-5; 10 bases line up with TRBD1. Germline V gene lookup returns CDR1 MDHEN and CDR2 SYDVKM. The V segment lost 8 bases and the J segment 6 bases; nucleotides outside the gene matches: 4. This CDR3 has 13 amino acids. CDR3 sequence (DNA): TGTGCCAGCCGGACAGGGGGTAGTCAGCCCCAGCATTTT. Its protein product is CASRTGGSQPQHF.

This clonotype was counted between two and nine times. The genes are TRBV5-1 and TRBJ2-3; TRBD1 matches 8 bases. The germline V gene has CDR1 SGHRS and CDR2 YFSETQ. This CDR3 is built from 16 residues. After removal of 3 bases from V and 3 bases from J, the junction contained 9 bases not matched to a gene. In DNA, the CDR3 is TGCGCCAGCAGCTCTGCCCGGGACAGGTTAACAGATACGCAGTATTTT. Its translation: CASSSARDRLTDTQYF.

This clonotype has just a few counts. The chain couples TRBV29-1 to TRBJ2-1; no clear D gene. From germline, CDR1 is SQVTM and CDR2 ANQGSEA. This CDR3 has 13 amino acids. With 5 bases removed from V and 4 bases from J, the gap between germline ends came to 12 bases. The CDR3 DNA reads as TGCAGCGTTCGGCCAGGAAAGTACAATGAGCAGTTCTTC. Its protein is CSVRPGKYNEQFF.

This clonotype showed up many times. V usage is TRBV4-1 and J usage is TRBJ2-2, with D tentatively TRBD1 or TRBD2 (5 bases each). Germline V gene data show CDR1 as MGHRA and CDR2 as YSYEKL. This CDR3 contains 18 residues. V lost 1 base and J lost 3, with 18 bases in between. Here the CDR3 reads CASSQASGLGRYTGELFF. In nucleotides, the CDR3 is TGCGCCAGCAGCCAAGCCTCAGGGTTGGGGAGATACACCGGGGAGCTGTTTTTT.

This clonotype was seen a handful of times. The chain is built from TRBV10-3 and TRBJ2-7; D is unresolved. V dropped 2 bases and J dropped 4 bases, with 6 bases sitting between them. The germline V gene has CDR1 ENHRY and CDR2 SYGVKD. The CDR3 is made up of 12 amino acids. The CDR3 region has the DNA TGTGCCATCAGTGAGACAGTATACGAGCAGTACTTC. Translated, it gives CAISETVYEQYF.

This clonotype was counted only a few times. V is TRBV15 and J is TRBJ2-7, with 7 bases fitting TRBD1. Germline-derived CDR1 and CDR2 are LNHNV and YYDKDF (reference sequence). CDR3 length: 17 amino acids. Germline trimming cut 0 bases from V and 3 bases from J; bases unmatched to any gene: 11. The CDR3 bases are TGTGCCACCAGCAGAGATGTAGCACGACAGGGTATCTACGAGCAGTACTTC. Translated, it gives CATSRDVARQGIYEQYF.

The CDR3 coding sequence is TGTGCCAGCAGCTTAGTGACGGGCCCCTACGAGCAGTACTTC. Its protein product is CASSLVTGPYEQYF. The V call is TRBV7-2, the J call TRBJ2-7, with D unresolved. The CDR3 is made up of 14 amino acids. Germline V lookup: CDR1 SGHTA, CDR2 FQGNSA. V was clipped by 1 base and J by 2 bases, with 9 bases between them.

This chain links TRBV11-2 with TRBJ2-7, with TRBD2 matching over 10 bases. Germline V gene lookup returns CDR1 SGHAT and CDR2 FQNNGV. Trimming cost V 3 bases and J 5 bases; bases outside gene matches: 4. This CDR3 is built from 14 residues. The chain's CDR3 is CASSFSGRPDEQYF. DNA of the CDR3: TGTGCCAGCAGCTTTAGCGGGAGGCCCGACGAGCAGTACTTC.

CDR3 sequence: CASSQGPRGYNTGELFF. For the CDR3, the DNA is TGCGCCAGCAGCCAAGGACCCCGGGGTTATAACACCGGGGAGCTGTTTTTT. The J gene is TRBJ2-2, the V gene TRBV4-1, with TRBD2 as a possible D gene (5 bases). Germline V gives CDR1 MGHRA, CDR2 YSYEKL. This CDR3 spans 17 amino acids. Trimming pared 1 base from V and 2 bases from J, leaving 14 bases between.

There are a few counts of this clonotype. The chain carries TRBV24-1 and TRBJ2-1, with D tentatively TRBD1 (6 bases). Germline CDR1 KGHDR, CDR2 SFDVKD. Trimming left V 2 bases short and J 0 bases short, with 10 bases between. The CDR3 loop spans 16 amino acids. CDR3 DNA sequence: TGTGCCACCAGTGATTCCGGACAGAGCTCCTACAATGAGCAGTTCTTC. It is translated as CATSDSGQSSYNEQFF.

The V and J genes are TRBV5-1 and TRBJ2-2, with D unresolved. Between the trimmed V and J ends, which lost 2 bases and 10 bases, there was a span of 15 bases. This CDR3 comprises 14 residues. Germline V gene sequence: CDR1 SGHRS, CDR2 YFSETQ. The CDR3: CASSLRFPLVELFF. DNA for the CDR3: TGCGCCAGCAGCTTAAGGTTTCCGTTGGTGGAGCTGTTTTTT.

This chain uses TRBV7-2 with TRBJ2-1; TRBD2 aligns across 8 bases. The CDR3 totals 14 residues. Trimming removed 3 bases from V and 6 bases from J; junction bases left unmatched: 4. In germline, CDR1 is SGHTA, CDR2 FQGNSA. CDR3 in amino acids: CASSFSGVLNEQFF. CDR3 sequence (DNA): TGTGCCAGCAGCTTTAGCGGGGTCCTCAATGAGCAGTTCTTC. Full variable domain (missing parts from reference TRBV7-2 and TRBJ2-1): GAGVSQSPSNKVTEKGKDVELRCDPISGHTALYWYRQSLGQGLEFLIYFQGNSAPDKSGLPSDRFSAERTGGSVSTLTIQRTQQEDSAVYLCASSFSGVLNEQFFGPGTRLTVL.

This clonotype was found a few times. The V gene is TRBV11-3, the J gene TRBJ2-1; D is unclear. The CDR3 length is 13 residues. Trimming removed 4 bases from V and 0 bases from J, with 4 bases in between. In germline, CDR1 is SGHNT, CDR2 YENEEA. CDR3 protein: CASSYGSYNEQFF. The CDR3 region has the DNA TGTGCCAGCAGCTACGGCTCCTACAATGAGCAGTTCTTC. Combining the CDR3 with reference TRBV11-3 and TRBJ2-1 gives the whole variable domain EAGVVQSPRYKIIEKKQPVAFWCNPISGHNTLYWYLQNLGQGPELLIRYENEEAVDDSQLPKDRFSAERLKGVDSTLKIQPAELGDSAVYLCASSYGSYNEQFFGPGTRLTVL.